The present entry profiles one T cell receptor (beta chain) with its context. Only a few counts were recorded for this clonotype. Its antigen is unknown. Base qualities are not provided; no much larger clone lies one nucleotide away. CDR1 and CDR2, looked up from the germline V gene, are SGHTA and FQGNSA. The CDR3 has 13 amino acids, counting the end cysteine and phenylalanine. The retained sequence is limited to the CDR3, 39 bases, with the frame set at the first base. The junction carries 4 bases between V and J, which are trimmed by 1 base and 3 bases respectively. Receptors were amplified or captured by RT-PCR. Sequenced using a NextSeq 550. TCRdb reanalyzed the raw reads on its own, using fastp at Q25 for trimming and MiXCR for clone calling, and kept in-frame beta chains. Each record represents a unique CDR3 protein, reported with the most common genes and DNA among its rows. In this sample the table shows about 410,000 distinct CDR3 sequences, around 15% of which occur a single time. Around 6.8% of the sample comes from the top ten.

The data are from a study of patients and donors after allogeneic stem cell transplantation (dated by TCRdb to the early 2020s). The source material was blood, either unsorted or a sorted T cell fraction (not recorded which). The rearranged segments are TRBV7-2 and TRBJ1-5, with no confidently assigned D gene. This TCR came from a human donor who was either an allogeneic HSCT recipient or a stem cell or donor lymphocyte infusion donor (not recorded which). It is not recorded whose cells these are; they may come from a transplant donor. CDR3 reads: CASSLDLNQPQHF. The DNA sequence reads TGTGCCAGCAGCTTAGATCTCAATCAGCCCCAGCATTTT.